Listed below are T cell receptor beta chains from one sample, sequenced in a study of graft-versus-host responses after intestinal transplantation. Here immunoSEQ multiplex PCR was the method, and the copy in TCRdb shows in-frame clones only, minus some. Among fewer than 25,000 clones listed, roughly 43% were seen once. The source was alloreactive CD4+ T cells from a mixed lymphocyte reaction culture, collected before intestinal transplant. These receptors originate from a human patient who received an intestinal transplant. Each CDR3 is given with its conserved first and last residue. The D gene is left open where the match is weak. The size entry is marked missing in some rows and otherwise reads once, few, many or a size class.

j_gene: TRBJ2-3; v_gene: TRBV5-4; abundance: NA; d_gene: TRBD2; CDR3nt: TGTGCCAGCAGCCGGACTAGCGGGGGCACAGATACGCAGTATTTT; CDR3aa: CASSRTSGGTDTQYF
j_gene: TRBJ1-2; v_gene: TRBV15; abundance: NA; d_gene: TRBD1; CDR3nt: TGTGCCACCAGCAGAGCCTGGGACAGGGGTGACTATGGCTACACCTTC; CDR3aa: CATSRAWDRGDYGYTF
j_gene: TRBJ2-1; v_gene: TRBV5-4; abundance: NA; d_gene: TRBD2; CDR3nt: TGTGCCAGCAGGGAAAACGGCGGGGGGGAGTCCTACAATGAGCAGTTCTTC; CDR3aa: CASRENGGGESYNEQFF
j_gene: TRBJ2-7; v_gene: TRBV5-4; abundance: NA; d_gene: NA; CDR3nt: TGTGCCAGCAGCTTAAGCACCGACGAGCAGTACTTC; CDR3aa: CASSLSTDEQYF
j_gene: TRBJ2-3; v_gene: TRBV7-9; abundance: few; d_gene: NA; CDR3nt: TGTGCCAGCAGCTTCAGTCTTAGCACAGATACGCAGTATTTT; CDR3aa: CASSFSLSTDTQYF
j_gene: TRBJ1-5; v_gene: TRBV6-5; abundance: NA; d_gene: TRBD1; CDR3nt: TGTGCCAGCAGTGAGACAGGGTTTCAGCCCCAGCATTTT; CDR3aa: CASSETGFQPQHF
j_gene: TRBJ1-2; v_gene: TRBV6-1; abundance: NA; d_gene: TRBD1; CDR3nt: TGTGCCAGTCTACGTCCCGGGACAGAGAATGGCTACACCTTC; CDR3aa: CASLRPGTENGYTF
j_gene: TRBJ2-2; v_gene: TRBV5-1; abundance: NA; d_gene: TRBD1; CDR3nt: TGCGCCAGCAGCTCACAGGGGGAGGACACCGGGGAGCTGTTTTTT; CDR3aa: CASSSQGEDTGELFF
j_gene: TRBJ2-4; v_gene: TRBV5-5; abundance: few; d_gene: TRBD1; CDR3nt: TGTGCCAGCAGCCCGACAGGGGCAAGCGTCAAAAACATTCAGTACTTC; CDR3aa: CASSPTGASVKNIQYF
j_gene: TRBJ2-5; v_gene: TRBV27; abundance: NA; d_gene: TRBD2; CDR3nt: TGTGCCAGCAGCCCGACCCCACTAGCGGGCAGCCGCGATACCCAGTACTTC; CDR3aa: CASSPTPLAGSRDTQYF
j_gene: TRBJ2-3; v_gene: TRBV19; abundance: NA; d_gene: TRBD2; CDR3nt: TGTGCCAGTAGTCCCTCGCCGGGACTAGCCACGCAGTATTTT; CDR3aa: CASSPSPGLATQYF
j_gene: TRBJ1-5; v_gene: TRBV29-1; abundance: NA; d_gene: NA; CDR3nt: TGCAGCGTCGCGGGGGGGACTAATCAGCCCCAGCATTTT; CDR3aa: CSVAGGTNQPQHF
j_gene: TRBJ1-5; v_gene: TRBV6-1; abundance: NA; d_gene: TRBD1; CDR3nt: TGTGCCAGCAGTGGATTGTATGGGACAGGCAATCAGCCCCAGCATTTT; CDR3aa: CASSGLYGTGNQPQHF
j_gene: TRBJ2-1; v_gene: TRBV5-1; abundance: NA; d_gene: NA; CDR3nt: TGCGCCAGCAGCTTGGGCTGGCACGAGCAGTTCTTC; CDR3aa: CASSLGWHEQFF
j_gene: TRBJ2-5; v_gene: TRBV5-1; abundance: NA; d_gene: TRBD2; CDR3nt: TGCGCCAGCAGCTCGGGACTAGTGGAGACCCAGTACTTC; CDR3aa: CASSSGLVETQYF
j_gene: TRBJ2-7; v_gene: TRBV5-1; abundance: NA; d_gene: NA; CDR3nt: TGCGCCAGCAGTCCACAGGGATCCAGCTCCTACGAGCAGTACTTC; CDR3aa: CASSPQGSSSYEQYF
j_gene: TRBJ2-1; v_gene: TRBV19; abundance: NA; d_gene: TRBD1; CDR3nt: TGTGCCAGTAGTATAGCCTGGGACAGGCGAACCCGTCCCTACAATGAGCAGTTCTTC; CDR3aa: CASSIAWDRRTRPYNEQFF
j_gene: TRBJ2-7; v_gene: TRBV5-4; abundance: few; d_gene: TRBD2; CDR3nt: TGTGCCAGCAGCTTTGGACTAGCGGGGGGTATTTACGAGCAGTACTTC; CDR3aa: CASSFGLAGGIYEQYF
j_gene: TRBJ1-4; v_gene: TRBV5-4; abundance: NA; d_gene: NA; CDR3nt: TGTGCCAGCAGCCCTATGGACAGTAAAAAACTGTTTTTT; CDR3aa: CASSPMDSKKLFF
j_gene: TRBJ2-2; v_gene: TRBV9; abundance: NA; d_gene: TRBD2; CDR3nt: TGTGCCAGCAGCGTCGGGACTAGGAACACCGGGGAGCTGTTTTTT; CDR3aa: CASSVGTRNTGELFF
j_gene: TRBJ1-5; v_gene: TRBV30; abundance: few; d_gene: TRBD1; CDR3nt: TGTGCCTGGAGTGAACAAACAGGGGTTCAGCCCCAGCATTTT; CDR3aa: CAWSEQTGVQPQHF
j_gene: TRBJ1-6; v_gene: TRBV7-9; abundance: NA; d_gene: NA; CDR3nt: TGTGCCAGCAGCTTAGGGGCTAATTCACCCCTCCACTTT; CDR3aa: CASSLGANSPLHF
j_gene: TRBJ1-2; v_gene: TRBV5-6; abundance: NA; d_gene: NA; CDR3nt: TGTGCCAGCAGCTTCGGAACAGGATTCCCCTATGGCTACACCTTC; CDR3aa: CASSFGTGFPYGYTF
j_gene: TRBJ2-7; v_gene: TRBV7-9; abundance: NA; d_gene: NA; CDR3nt: TGTGCCAGCAGCGCGGACATTTACGAGCAGTACTTC; CDR3aa: CASSADIYEQYF
j_gene: TRBJ1-2; v_gene: TRBV28; abundance: NA; d_gene: TRBD1; CDR3nt: TGTGCCAGCAGCCTTACTCGACAGGGGGCAGGAGGCTACACCTTC; CDR3aa: CASSLTRQGAGGYTF
j_gene: TRBJ2-7; v_gene: TRBV30; abundance: NA; d_gene: NA; CDR3nt: TGTGCCTGGAGTGCCCTAATTACGGGCGAGCAGTACTTC; CDR3aa: CAWSALITGEQYF
j_gene: TRBJ2-1; v_gene: TRBV30; abundance: NA; d_gene: NA; CDR3nt: TGTGCCTGGTCAGGGATCCTACAAGGGGAGCAGTTCTTC; CDR3aa: CAWSGILQGEQFF
j_gene: TRBJ1-5; v_gene: TRBV6-1; abundance: once; d_gene: TRBD1; CDR3nt: TGTGCCAGCAGGGCCGGGACAGGAAATCAGCCCCAGCATTTT; CDR3aa: CASRAGTGNQPQHF
j_gene: TRBJ2-3; v_gene: TRBV7-9; abundance: NA; d_gene: NA; CDR3nt: TGTGCCAGCAGCTTCAGGTCAGATACGCAGTATTTT; CDR3aa: CASSFRSDTQYF
j_gene: TRBJ2-7; v_gene: TRBV18; abundance: few; d_gene: TRBD2; CDR3nt: TGTGCCAGCTCTCCCTTGGGTAGCGGGAGTGGGGAGCAGTACTTC; CDR3aa: CASSPLGSGSGEQYF
j_gene: TRBJ2-6; v_gene: TRBV6-5; abundance: NA; d_gene: NA; CDR3nt: TGTGCCAGCAGCCTCTTCTCTGGGGCCAACGTCCTGACTTTC; CDR3aa: CASSLFSGANVLTF